This TCR beta chain was sequenced for a study of blood T cell repertoires in COVID-19. With 3 bases removed from V and 4 bases from J, the gap between germline ends came to 9 bases. Germline V lookup: CDR1 KGHDR, CDR2 SFDVKD. The CDR3 loop spans 13 amino acids. Sequencing used immunoSEQ multiplex PCR; TCRdb keeps in-frame clones, though not all of them. The sample has 25,000 to 30,000 clones; approximately 87% are singletons. This TCR was recovered from a human donor in a cohort sampled during active COVID-19. The chain recombines TRBV24-1 with TRBJ2-7; D unresolved. The material sequenced was peripheral blood. The CDR3 DNA reads as TGTGCCACCAGTGATAGCTACCCATACGAGCAGTACTTC. Translation gives CATSDSYPYEQYF.